The 17 T cell receptor beta chains in this list originate from one sample, sequenced in a study of CD8 T cells in Susac syndrome. Reverse transcription of roughly 0.5 to 1 ug RNA was performed with random hexamers. TCRdb itself ran the immunoSEQ multiplex PCR reads through MiXCR, one entry per CDR3 protein. The sample shows some 160,000 distinct CDR3 sequences, approximately 95% of them seen only once. Sequencing was performed on CD8+ T cells from PBMCs. Receptors were obtained from a human donor with multiple sclerosis.

The genes are TRBV2 and TRBJ1-5; tentatively, D is TRBD1 (5 bases). The V end was cut by 1 base, the J end by 0 bases, with 7 bases between. The CDR3 totals 15 residues. The germline V gene encodes CDR1 SNHLY and CDR2 FYNNEI. CDR3 amino acids: CASSEGTNSNQPQHF. The CDR3 DNA is TGTGCCAGCAGTGAAGGGACAAATAGCAATCAGCCCCAGCATTTT.

The gene calls are TRBV7-9 and TRBJ2-1; TRBD2 is a possible D gene (5 bases). Germline assignment: CDR1 SEHNR and CDR2 FQNEAQ (reference sequence). The germline V and J ends were trimmed by 6 bases and 10 bases, with 13 bases remaining between them. The CDR3 has 12 residues. CDR3 bases: TGTGCCAGCAGGACTACTAGTTCCGAGCAGTTCTTC. This codes for CASRTTSSEQFF.

The V and J genes are TRBV15 and TRBJ1-2, with no clear D. The V and J ends lost 0 bases and 4 bases respectively, with 9 bases between them. The germline CDR1 and CDR2 sequences are LNHNV and YYDKDF (reference sequence). CDR3 length: 14 residues. The CDR3 reads CATSRDQQIYGYTF. CDR3 DNA: TGTGCCACCAGCAGAGATCAACAGATCTATGGCTACACCTTC.

The chain carries TRBV29-1 and TRBJ2-5; 7 nucleotides align to TRBD1. Germline CDR1 reads SQVTM; CDR2 reads ANQGSEA. The CDR3 length is 14 residues. The V and J ends lost 5 bases and 2 bases, in that order; junction bases with no gene match: 8. The CDR3 nucleotides are TGCAGCGTTTCATGTAGGGACAGTCAAGAGACCCAGTACTTC. Protein sequence: CSVSCRDSQETQYF.

The sample holds a few counts of this clonotype. The chain uses TRBV27 and TRBJ1-1, with no clear D. Trimming pared 3 bases from V and 1 base from J, leaving 6 bases between. Per the germline V gene, CDR1 is MNHEY and CDR2 is SMNVEV (reference sequence). The CDR3 loop spans 13 amino acids. The CDR3 sequence: CASSFGENTEAFF. CDR3 bases: TGTGCCAGCAGTTTTGGGGAGAACACTGAAGCTTTCTTT.

The chain joins TRBV27 to TRBJ2-3; 10 bases are a match to TRBD2. Looked up from germline, CDR1 is MNHEY and CDR2 is SMNVEV (reference sequence). The V and J ends lost 1 base and 1 base, in that order; junction bases with no gene match: 2. The CDR3 loop spans 16 amino acids. Here the CDR3 reads CASSLLTSGGTDTQYF. The CDR3 DNA is TGTGCCAGCAGTTTATTAACTAGCGGGGGCACAGATACGCAGTATTTT.

This CDR3 reads CSAEEGSYEQYF. As DNA, the CDR3 is TGCAGCGCCGAGGAGGGTTCCTACGAGCAGTACTTC. This chain joins TRBV29-1 and TRBJ2-7; possible D gene TRBD2, 6 bases. This CDR3 is built from 12 residues. Germline V lookup: CDR1 SQVTM, CDR2 ANQGSEA. V lost 7 bases, J lost 1 base, and 11 bases lay in between.

V and J are TRBV20-1 and TRBJ2-1; 11 bases agree with TRBD2. Germline V gene data show CDR1 as DFQATT and CDR2 as SNEGSKA (reference sequence). This CDR3 has 17 residues. V lost 2 bases to trimming and J lost 6 bases; unmatched junction nucleotides: 12. DNA for the CDR3: TGCAGTGCTAGAACGAGTTCGGAGCTAGCGGGGGGCAATGAGCAGTTCTTC. It is translated as CSARTSSELAGGNEQFF.

This chain links TRBV30 with TRBJ1-2; the D is unclear. This CDR3 is built from 12 residues. The V end was cut by 4 bases, the J end by 8 bases, with 14 bases between. The germline CDR1 and CDR2 sequences are GTSNPN and SVGIG (reference sequence). The CDR3 sequence: CAWTPVGQGYTF. DNA of the CDR3: TGTGCCTGGACCCCCGTCGGTCAGGGCTACACCTTC. Full variable domain (missing parts from reference TRBV30 and TRBJ1-2): SQTIHQWPATLVQPVGSPLSLECTVEGTSNPNLYWYRQAAGRGLQLLFYSVGIGQISSEVPQNLSASRPQDRQFILSSKKLLLSDSGFYLCAWTPVGQGYTFGSGTRLTVV.

The CDR3 loop is CASGPGYTF. The CDR3 DNA sequence: TGTGCCAGTGGGCCCGGCTACACCTTC. This rearrangement joins TRBV28 to TRBJ1-2; D call uncertain. Germline V gives CDR1 MDHEN, CDR2 SYDVKM. Trimming removed 9 bases at V and 8 bases at J, with 7 bases between. This CDR3 comprises 9 residues.

The chain links TRBV10-3 to TRBJ2-1; TRBD2 is a possible D gene (6 bases). V lost 6 bases and J 6 bases, leaving 12 bases between the germline ends. This CDR3 comprises 13 residues. Germline-derived CDR1 and CDR2 are ENHRY and SYGVKD. CDR3 amino acids: CAIRNEEGNEQFF. CDR3 nucleotides: TGTGCCATCAGAAACGAGGAGGGCAATGAGCAGTTCTTC.

V usage is TRBV27 and J usage is TRBJ1-5; possible D gene TRBD1, 6 bases. The CDR3 consists of 15 residues. Germline loops: CDR1 MNHEY, CDR2 SMNVEV (reference sequence). Trimming took 8 bases from V and 7 from J, leaving 21 bases between them. CDR3 region: CASGGLREGGQPQHF. The DNA of the CDR3 is TGTGCCAGCGGGGGCCTCCGGGAGGGAGGGCAGCCCCAGCATTTT.

The chain is built from TRBV20-1 and TRBJ2-2, with D unclear. CDR3 size: 14 residues. V gave up 0 bases and J gave up 4 bases, with 9 bases separating them. The germline CDR1 and CDR2 sequences are DFQATT and SNEGSKA (reference sequence). CDR3 nucleotide sequence: TGCAGTGCTAGAGAATTCGGCCTCACCGGGGAGCTGTTTTTT. Translated, it gives CSAREFGLTGELFF.

V gene TRBV11-2 combines with J gene TRBJ2-3; 10 nucleotides agree with TRBD2. Germline V CDR1 and CDR2: SGHAT, FQNNGV. CDR3 length: 16 amino acids. The V and J ends lost 5 bases and 7 bases, in that order; junction bases with no gene match: 12. CDR3 sequence (DNA): TGTGCCAGCAGCCCCATCGGATCTAGCGGGGGATATACGCAGTATTTT. Its translation is CASSPIGSSGGYTQYF.

The J gene is TRBJ2-5, the V gene TRBV7-3, with a possible D match to TRBD2 (6 bases). The CDR3 spans 14 residues. CDR1 and CDR2 from the germline V gene are SGHTA and FQGTGA. The V end lost 3 bases, the J end lost 5 bases, and 13 bases lay between the germline ends. In DNA, the CDR3 is TGTGCCAGCAGCTTTGGGGGACTTTCGGAGACCCAGTACTTC. Translating gives CASSFGGLSETQYF. Based on the CDR3 plus reference TRBV7-3 and TRBJ2-5, the full variable domain is GAGVSQTPSNKVTEKGKYVELRCDPISGHTALYWYRQSLGQGPEFLIYFQGTGAADDSGLPNDRFFAVRPEGSVSTLKIQRTERGDSAVYLCASSFGGLSETQYFGPGTRLLVL.

The chain couples TRBV29-1 to TRBJ1-1; a possible D gene is TRBD1 (5 bases). Trimming left V 4 bases short and J 6 bases short, with 12 bases between. This CDR3 is 12 amino acids long. Germline-derived CDR1 and CDR2 are SQVTM and ANQGSEA. CDR3 sequence (DNA): TGCAGCGTTGGCGCAGGGTTCCCTGAAGCTTTCTTT. This sequence encodes CSVGAGFPEAFF. Full variable domain (outside the CDR3, taken from reference TRBV29-1 and TRBJ1-1): SAVISQKPSRDICQRGTSLTIQCQVDSQVTMMFWYRQQPGQSLTLIATANQGSEATYESGFVIDKFPISRPNLTFSTLTVSNMSPEDSSIYLCSVGAGFPEAFFGQGTRLTVV.

The chain uses TRBV28 and TRBJ2-1, with D perhaps TRBD1 (6 bases). Germline CDR1 reads MDHEN; CDR2 reads SYDVKM. The CDR3 runs to 13 residues. Deletions cut 2 bases from V and 9 bases from J, with 11 bases between. CDR3 amino acids: CASSLRPGAEQFF. The CDR3 DNA is TGTGCCAGCAGTTTACGTCCAGGGGCTGAGCAGTTCTTC.